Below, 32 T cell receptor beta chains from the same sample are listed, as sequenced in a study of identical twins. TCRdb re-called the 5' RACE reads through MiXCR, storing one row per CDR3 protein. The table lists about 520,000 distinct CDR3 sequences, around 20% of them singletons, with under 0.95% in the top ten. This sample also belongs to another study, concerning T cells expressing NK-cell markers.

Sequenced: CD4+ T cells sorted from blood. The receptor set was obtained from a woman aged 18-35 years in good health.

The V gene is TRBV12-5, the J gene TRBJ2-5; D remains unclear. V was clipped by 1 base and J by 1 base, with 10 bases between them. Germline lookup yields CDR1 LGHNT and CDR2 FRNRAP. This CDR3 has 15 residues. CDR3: CASGLGARTQETQYF. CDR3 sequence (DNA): TGTGCTAGTGGTTTGGGTGCCAGGACCCAAGAGACCCAGTACTTC.

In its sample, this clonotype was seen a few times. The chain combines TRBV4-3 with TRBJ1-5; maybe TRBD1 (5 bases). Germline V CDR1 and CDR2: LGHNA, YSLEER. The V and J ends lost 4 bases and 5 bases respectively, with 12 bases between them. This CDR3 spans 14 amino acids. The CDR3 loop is CASSPARGDQPQHF. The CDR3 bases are TGCGCCAGCAGCCCCGCCCGGGGGGATCAGCCCCAGCATTTT.

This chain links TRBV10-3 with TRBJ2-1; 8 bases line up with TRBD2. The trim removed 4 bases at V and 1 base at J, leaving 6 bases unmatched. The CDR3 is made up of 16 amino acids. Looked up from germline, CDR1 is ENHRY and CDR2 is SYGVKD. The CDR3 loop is CAISVGRESSYNEQFF. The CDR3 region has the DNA TGTGCCATCAGTGTCGGGAGGGAGAGTTCCTACAATGAGCAGTTCTTC.

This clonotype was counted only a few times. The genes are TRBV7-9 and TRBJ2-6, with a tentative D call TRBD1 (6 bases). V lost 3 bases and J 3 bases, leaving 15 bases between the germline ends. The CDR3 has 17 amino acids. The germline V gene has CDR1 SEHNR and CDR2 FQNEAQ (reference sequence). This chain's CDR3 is CASSFVATGFGANVLTF. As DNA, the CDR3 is TGTGCCAGCAGCTTTGTGGCGACAGGTTTTGGGGCCAACGTCCTGACTTTC.

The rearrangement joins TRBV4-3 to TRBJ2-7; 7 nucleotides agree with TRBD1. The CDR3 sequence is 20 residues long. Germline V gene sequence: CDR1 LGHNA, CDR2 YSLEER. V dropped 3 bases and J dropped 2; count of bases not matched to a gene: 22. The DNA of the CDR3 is TGCGCCAGCAGCCAGTCCCTCGCCCGAAGAACCGGGACAGTTACCTACGAGCAGTACTTC. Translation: CASSQSLARRTGTVTYEQYF.

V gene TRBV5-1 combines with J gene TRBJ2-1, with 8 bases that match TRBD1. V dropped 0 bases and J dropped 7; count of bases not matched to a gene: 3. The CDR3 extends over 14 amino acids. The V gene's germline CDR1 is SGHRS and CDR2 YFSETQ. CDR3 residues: CASSLEQGANEQFF. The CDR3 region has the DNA TGCGCCAGCAGCTTGGAGCAGGGGGCAAATGAGCAGTTCTTC.

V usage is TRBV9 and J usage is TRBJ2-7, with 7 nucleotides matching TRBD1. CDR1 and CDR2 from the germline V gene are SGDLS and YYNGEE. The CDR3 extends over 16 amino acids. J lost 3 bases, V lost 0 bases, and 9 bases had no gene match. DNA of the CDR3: TGTGCCAGCAGCGTAGACCACCACGGGACAGTCTACGAGCAGTACTTC. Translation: CASSVDHHGTVYEQYF.

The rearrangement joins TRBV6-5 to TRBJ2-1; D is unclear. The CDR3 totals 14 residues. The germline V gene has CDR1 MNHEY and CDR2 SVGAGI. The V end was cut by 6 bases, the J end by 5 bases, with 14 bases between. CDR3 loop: CASRYDLEHNEQFF. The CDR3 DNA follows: TGTGCCAGCAGGTATGACTTGGAGCACAATGAGCAGTTCTTC.

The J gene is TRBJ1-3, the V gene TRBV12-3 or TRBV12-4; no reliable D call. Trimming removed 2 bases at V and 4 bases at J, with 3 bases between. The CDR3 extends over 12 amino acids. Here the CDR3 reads CASSLWGNTIYF. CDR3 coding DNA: TGTGCCAGCAGTTTATGGGGAAACACCATATATTTT.

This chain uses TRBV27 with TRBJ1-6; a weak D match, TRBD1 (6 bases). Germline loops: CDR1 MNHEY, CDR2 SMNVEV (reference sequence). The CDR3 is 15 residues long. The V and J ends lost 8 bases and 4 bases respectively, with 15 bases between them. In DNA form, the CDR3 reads TGTGCCAGCCAAAACAGGGTTCTTTATAATTCACCCCTCCACTTT. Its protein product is CASQNRVLYNSPLHF.

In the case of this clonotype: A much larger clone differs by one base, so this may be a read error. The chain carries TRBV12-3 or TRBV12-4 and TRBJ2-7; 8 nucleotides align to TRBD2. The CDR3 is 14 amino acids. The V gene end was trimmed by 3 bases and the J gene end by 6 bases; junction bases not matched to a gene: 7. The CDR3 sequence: CASSFPAGVSEQYF. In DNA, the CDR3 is TGTGCCAGCAGTTTCCCAGCGGGAGTGAGCGAGCAGTACTTC.

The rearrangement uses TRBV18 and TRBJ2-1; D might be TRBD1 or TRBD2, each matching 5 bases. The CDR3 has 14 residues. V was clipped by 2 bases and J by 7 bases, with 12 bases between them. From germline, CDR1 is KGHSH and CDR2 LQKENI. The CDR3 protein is CASSPTEGRNEQFF. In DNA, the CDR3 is TGTGCCAGCTCACCAACCGAGGGGAGAAATGAGCAGTTCTTC.

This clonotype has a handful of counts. The CDR3 loop reads CASSPGTGRFSGANVLTF. For the CDR3, the DNA is TGTGCCAGCAGTCCTGGGACTGGACGGTTCTCTGGGGCCAACGTCCTGACTTTC. V gene TRBV27 combines with J gene TRBJ2-6; possibly TRBD2 for D (6 bases). The CDR3 spans 18 residues. V gave up 5 bases and J gave up 0 bases, with 17 bases separating them. Germline lookup yields CDR1 MNHEY and CDR2 SMNVEV (reference sequence).

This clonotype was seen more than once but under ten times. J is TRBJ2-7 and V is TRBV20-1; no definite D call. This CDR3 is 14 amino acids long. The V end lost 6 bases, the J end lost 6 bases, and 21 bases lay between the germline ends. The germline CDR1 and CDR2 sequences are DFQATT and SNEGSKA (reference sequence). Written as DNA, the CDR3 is TGCAGTGCCCCACGTCGGTCCAGTTTCGGCGAGCAGTACTTC. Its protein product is CSAPRRSSFGEQYF.

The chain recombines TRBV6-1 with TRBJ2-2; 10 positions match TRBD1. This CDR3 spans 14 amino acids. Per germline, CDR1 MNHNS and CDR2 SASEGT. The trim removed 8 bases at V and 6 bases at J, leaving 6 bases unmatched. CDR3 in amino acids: CASAPGQGPGELFF. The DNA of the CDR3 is TGTGCCAGCGCTCCGGGACAGGGGCCCGGGGAGCTGTTTTTT.

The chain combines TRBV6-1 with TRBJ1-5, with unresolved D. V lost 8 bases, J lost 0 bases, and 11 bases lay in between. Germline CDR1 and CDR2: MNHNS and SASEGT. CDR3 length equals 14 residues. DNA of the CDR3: TGTGCCAGCCAAAAGGCGGCTAGCAATCAGCCCCAGCATTTT. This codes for CASQKAASNQPQHF.

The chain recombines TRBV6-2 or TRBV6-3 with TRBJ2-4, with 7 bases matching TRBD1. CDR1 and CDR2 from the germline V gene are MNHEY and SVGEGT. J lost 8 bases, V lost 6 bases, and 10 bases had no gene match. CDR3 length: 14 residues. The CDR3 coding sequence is TGTGCCAGCAGCCGCCGGACAGGACGAGACATTCAGTACTTC. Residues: CASSRRTGRDIQYF.

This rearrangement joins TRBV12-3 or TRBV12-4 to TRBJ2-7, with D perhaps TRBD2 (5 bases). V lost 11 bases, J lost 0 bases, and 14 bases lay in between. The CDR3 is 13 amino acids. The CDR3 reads CAGEPGSSYEQYF. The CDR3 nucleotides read TGTGCCGGAGAGCCGGGAAGCTCCTACGAGCAGTACTTC.

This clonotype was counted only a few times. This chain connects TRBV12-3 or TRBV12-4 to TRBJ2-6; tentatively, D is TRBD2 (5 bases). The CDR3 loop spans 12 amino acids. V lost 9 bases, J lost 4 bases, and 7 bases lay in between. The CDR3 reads CASGRGANVLTF. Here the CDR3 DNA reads TGTGCCAGTGGGAGAGGGGCCAACGTCCTGACTTTC.

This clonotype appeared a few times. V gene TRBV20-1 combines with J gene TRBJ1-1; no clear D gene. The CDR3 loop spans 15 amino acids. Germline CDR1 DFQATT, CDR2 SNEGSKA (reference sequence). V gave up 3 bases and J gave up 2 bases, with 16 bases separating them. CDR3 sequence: CSARIFASSNTEAFF. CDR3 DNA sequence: TGCAGTGCTAGGATTTTCGCGTCTTCTAACACTGAAGCTTTCTTT.

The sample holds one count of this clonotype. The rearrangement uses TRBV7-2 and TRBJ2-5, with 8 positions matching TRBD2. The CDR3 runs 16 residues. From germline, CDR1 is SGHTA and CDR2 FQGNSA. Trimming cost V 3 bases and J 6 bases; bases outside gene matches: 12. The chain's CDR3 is CASSFSGTGGPKTQYF. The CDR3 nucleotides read TGTGCCAGCAGCTTCAGTGGGACGGGAGGGCCGAAGACCCAGTACTTC.

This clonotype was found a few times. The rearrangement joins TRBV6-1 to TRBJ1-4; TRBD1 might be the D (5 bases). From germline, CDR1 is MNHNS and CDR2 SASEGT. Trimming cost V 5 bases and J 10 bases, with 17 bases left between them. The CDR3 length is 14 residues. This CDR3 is CASSPRWGEVKLFF. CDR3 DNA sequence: TGTGCCAGCAGTCCCCGGTGGGGGGAGGTAAAACTGTTTTTT.

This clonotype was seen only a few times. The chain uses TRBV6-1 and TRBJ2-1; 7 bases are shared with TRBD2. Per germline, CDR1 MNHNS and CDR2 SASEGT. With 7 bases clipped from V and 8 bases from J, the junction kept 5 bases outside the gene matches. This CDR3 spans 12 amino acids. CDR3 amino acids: CASTWTRYEQFF. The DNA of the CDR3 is TGTGCCAGCACCTGGACTAGATATGAGCAGTTCTTC.

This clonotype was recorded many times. The CDR3 bases are TGTGCCAGCAGCTTAGTCCCTGGGACTGCAACTAGCACAGATACGCAGTATTTT. As protein: CASSLVPGTATSTDTQYF. The rearrangement joins TRBV7-8 to TRBJ2-3; possibly TRBD2 for D (6 bases). Trimming removed 1 base from V and 0 bases from J, with 17 bases in between. Germline V lookup: CDR1 SGHVS, CDR2 FQNEAQ. The CDR3 sequence is 18 residues long. Combining the CDR3 with reference TRBV7-8 and TRBJ2-3 gives the whole variable domain GAGVSQSPRYKVAKRGQDVALRCDPISGHVSLFWYQQALGQGPEFLTYFQNEAQLDKSGLPSDRFFAERPEGSVSTLKIQRTQQEDSAVYLCASSLVPGTATSTDTQYFGPGTRLTVL.

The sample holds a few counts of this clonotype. CDR3 in amino acids: CAISESTGPRAGQENEKLFF. In DNA, the CDR3 is TGTGCCATCAGTGAGTCGACGGGGCCCCGCGCCGGACAGGAGAATGAAAAACTGTTTTTT. The gene calls are TRBV10-3 and TRBJ1-4; 7 positions agree with TRBD1. The V segment lost 0 bases and the J segment 5 bases; nucleotides outside the gene matches: 18. This CDR3 comprises 20 residues. CDR1 is ENHRY and CDR2 is SYGVKD in the germline V gene.

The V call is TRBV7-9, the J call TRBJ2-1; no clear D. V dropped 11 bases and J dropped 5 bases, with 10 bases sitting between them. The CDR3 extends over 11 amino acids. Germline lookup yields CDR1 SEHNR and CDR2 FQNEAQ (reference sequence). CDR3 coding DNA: TGTGCCGGGGAAATGAACAATGAGCAGTTCTTC. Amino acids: CAGEMNNEQFF.

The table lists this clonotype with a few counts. The DNA for the CDR3 is TGTGCCATCGGCCCTAGCGGGGGGGTTAGGAGCACAGATACGCAGTATTTT. It encodes CAIGPSGGVRSTDTQYF. The chain joins TRBV10-3 to TRBJ2-3; 12 bases are a match to TRBD2. This CDR3 is 17 amino acids long. In germline, CDR1 is ENHRY, CDR2 SYGVKD. With V trimmed by 8 bases and J by 0 bases, 9 bases remained unmatched.

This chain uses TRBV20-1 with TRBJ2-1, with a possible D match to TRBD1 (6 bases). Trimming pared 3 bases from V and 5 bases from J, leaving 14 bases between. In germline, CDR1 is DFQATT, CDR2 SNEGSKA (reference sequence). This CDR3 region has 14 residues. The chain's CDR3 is CSARQGRPNNEQFF. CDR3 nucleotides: TGCAGTGCTAGGCAGGGGCGCCCGAACAATGAGCAGTTCTTC.

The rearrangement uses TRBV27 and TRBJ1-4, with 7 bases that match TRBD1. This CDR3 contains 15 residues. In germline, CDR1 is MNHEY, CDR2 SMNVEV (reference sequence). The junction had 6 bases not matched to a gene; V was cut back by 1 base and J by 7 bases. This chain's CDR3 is CASSLFRGGGEKLFF. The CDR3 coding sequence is TGTGCCAGCAGTTTATTCAGGGGGGGCGGTGAAAAACTGTTTTTT.

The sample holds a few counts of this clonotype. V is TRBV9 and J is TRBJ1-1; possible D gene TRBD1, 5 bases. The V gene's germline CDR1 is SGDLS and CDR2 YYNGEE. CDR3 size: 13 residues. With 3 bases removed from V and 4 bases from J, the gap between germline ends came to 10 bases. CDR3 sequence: CASSARVGTEAFF. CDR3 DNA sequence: TGTGCCAGCAGCGCCAGGGTGGGCACTGAAGCTTTCTTT. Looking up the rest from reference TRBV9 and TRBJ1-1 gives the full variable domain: DSGVTQTPKHLITATGQRVTLRCSPRSGDLSVYWYQQSLDQGLQFLIQYYNGEERAKGNILERFSAQQFPDLHSELNLSSLELGDSALYFCASSARVGTEAFFGQGTRLTVV.

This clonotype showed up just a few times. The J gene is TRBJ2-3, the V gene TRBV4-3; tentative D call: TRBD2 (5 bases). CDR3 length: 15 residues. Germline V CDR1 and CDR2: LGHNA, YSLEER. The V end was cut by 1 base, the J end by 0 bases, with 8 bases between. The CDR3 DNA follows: TGCGCCAGCAGCCAAGCCTGGGAGAGCACAGATACGCAGTATTTT. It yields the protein CASSQAWESTDTQYF.

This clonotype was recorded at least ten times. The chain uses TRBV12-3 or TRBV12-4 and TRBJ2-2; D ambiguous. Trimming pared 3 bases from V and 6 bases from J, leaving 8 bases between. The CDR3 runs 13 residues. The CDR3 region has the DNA TGTGCCAGCAGTTTGAACTGGGCCGGGGAGCTGTTTTTT. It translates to CASSLNWAGELFF.